This passage covers 7 T cell receptor beta chains from one sample sequenced in a study of blood T cell repertoires in COVID-19 (dated by TCRdb to between 2020 and 2021). Receptor libraries were prepared by the immunoSEQ multiplex PCR assay. The table comes from immuneACCESS by way of TCRdb, which keeps in-frame sequences with V and J called. Part of the clones is missing from these tables; in studies checked, under half for an unresolved V gene and the rest for unknown reasons. Across this sample there are about 420,000 clones, with around nine tenths seen only once. Around 0.92% of the sample is taken by the ten largest. Material for sequencing was peripheral blood. These receptors were taken from a man aged 18 to 30 with COVID-19, enrolled during active disease.

The V and J genes are TRBV11-2 and TRBJ2-1, with 11 bases that match TRBD2. Trimming at V came to 5 bases and at J to 8 bases, leaving 8 bases not matched to a gene. CDR1 is SGHAT, CDR2 FQNNGV, per germline. The CDR3 totals 15 residues. This chain's CDR3 is CASSDLAGGRDEQFF. In DNA, the CDR3 is TGTGCCAGCAGCGACCTAGCGGGAGGTCGCGATGAGCAGTTCTTC.

The chain has TRBV28 and TRBJ1-6, with 9 bases matching TRBD1. The V gene end was trimmed by 9 bases and the J gene end by 9 bases; junction bases not matched to a gene: 6. CDR1 is MDHEN and CDR2 is SYDVKM in the germline V gene. The CDR3 has 13 residues. CDR3 region: CASLGTGRSPLHF. DNA of the CDR3: TGTGCCAGTCTCGGGACAGGGCGTTCACCCCTCCACTTT.

V and J are TRBV12-3 or TRBV12-4 and TRBJ1-2; 7 nucleotides line up with TRBD1. The CDR3 length is 13 residues. The V segment lost 8 bases and the J segment 7 bases; nucleotides outside the gene matches: 10. The DNA for the CDR3 is TGTGCCAGCTACTTAGGACAGGCGAGTGGCTACACCTTC. Its protein product is CASYLGQASGYTF.

The chain carries TRBV7-3 and TRBJ2-1; the match to TRBD1 covers 10 bases. CDR3 length: 15 amino acids. Unmatched junction bases numbered 4, after V lost 3 bases and J lost 5 bases. Per the germline V gene, CDR1 is SGHTA and CDR2 is FQGTGA. This chain's CDR3 is CASSFSGTGDNEQFF. Here the CDR3 DNA reads TGTGCCAGCAGCTTTTCCGGGACAGGGGACAATGAGCAGTTCTTC.

In DNA form, the CDR3 reads TGTGCCAGCAGCGAACGGACAGGCATGGTCTACGAGCAGTACTTC. Its translation is CASSERTGMVYEQYF. The V gene is TRBV7-8, the J gene TRBJ2-7; 7 nucleotides align to TRBD1. Looked up from germline, CDR1 is SGHVS and CDR2 is FQNEAQ. This CDR3 contains 15 residues. The trim removed 5 bases at V and 3 bases at J, leaving 10 bases unmatched.

On this clone: Within the sample, other DNA sequences also encode this same CDR3. V gene TRBV27 combines with J gene TRBJ1-2; 10 bases agree with TRBD1. CDR3 length: 14 residues. Germline V gene sequence: CDR1 MNHEY, CDR2 SMNVEV (reference sequence). The junction had 1 base not matched to a gene; V was cut back by 0 bases and J by 6 bases. The CDR3 protein is CASSLSGQGNGYTF. Written as DNA, the CDR3 is TGTGCCAGCAGTTTATCGGGACAGGGGAATGGCTACACCTTC.

The V call is TRBV6-1, the J call TRBJ2-7, with 9 bases matching TRBD2. Unmatched junction bases numbered 7, after V lost 0 bases and J lost 7 bases. The germline V gene encodes CDR1 MNHNS and CDR2 SASEGT. CDR3 length: 15 residues. CDR3: CASSEAGGGAEEQYF. CDR3 nucleotide sequence: TGTGCCAGCAGTGAAGCGGGCGGGGGGGCCGAGGAGCAGTACTTC.